This T cell receptor beta chain appears in the sequencing data of a study of cytomegalovirus exposure and HLA in healthy donors. PCR involved 60 Vbeta and 13 Jbeta primers. Data came from immunoSEQ multiplex PCR; TCRdb stores just in-frame clones and leaves some out. The data contain under 200,000 clones, more than 70% of them singletons. This clone turned up a few times. Its antigen is as yet unknown. The germline gives CDR1 SEHNR, CDR2 FQNEAQ (reference sequence). This CDR3 comprises 15 residues. V lost 4 bases to trimming and J lost 8 bases, with 18 bases between them. Study findings and constraints: Researchers reported in a later analysis that a missense DCLRE1C variant was tied to TCR beta V- and J-gene trimming. Apparent HLA restriction characterized most CMV-associated TCR beta chains in a later analysis. Altogether, 160 or so TCR beta chains were recorded as cytomegalovirus-associated.

Source material: PBMCs. V and J are TRBV7-9 and TRBJ1-3, with a tentative D call TRBD1 (6 bases). The receptor was derived from a man in his sixties in good health and CMV-seronegative. The CDR3 sequence: CASSSTQGITDTIYF. In nucleotides, the CDR3 is TGTGCCAGCAGCTCGACCCAGGGGATTACGGACACCATATATTTT.